This paragraph reports one T cell receptor (beta chain). The data were produced by immunoSEQ multiplex PCR, yet TCRdb's version contains in-frame clones alone and is incomplete. The repertoire holds 160,000 or so clones, with approximately 80% as singletons. This sample is part of a study of blood T cell repertoires in COVID-19. Across the whole study: COVID-19 samples from acute and convalescent phases originated in the United States, Italy and Spain.

V was clipped by 6 bases and J by 8 bases; unmatched bases: 15. CDR1 and CDR2 from the germline V gene are LNHDA and SQIVND (reference sequence). The CDR3 sequence is 16 residues long. The TCR sequence derives from a man between 65 and 79 years old who had recovered from COVID-19. The chain joins TRBV19 to TRBJ2-2, with TRBD1 matching 7 bases. Sample: peripheral blood. The CDR3 nucleotides are TGTGCCAGTAGCGACAGGGCTCGGATTTTTGGGGGGGAGCTGTTTTTT. It encodes CASSDRARIFGGELFF.